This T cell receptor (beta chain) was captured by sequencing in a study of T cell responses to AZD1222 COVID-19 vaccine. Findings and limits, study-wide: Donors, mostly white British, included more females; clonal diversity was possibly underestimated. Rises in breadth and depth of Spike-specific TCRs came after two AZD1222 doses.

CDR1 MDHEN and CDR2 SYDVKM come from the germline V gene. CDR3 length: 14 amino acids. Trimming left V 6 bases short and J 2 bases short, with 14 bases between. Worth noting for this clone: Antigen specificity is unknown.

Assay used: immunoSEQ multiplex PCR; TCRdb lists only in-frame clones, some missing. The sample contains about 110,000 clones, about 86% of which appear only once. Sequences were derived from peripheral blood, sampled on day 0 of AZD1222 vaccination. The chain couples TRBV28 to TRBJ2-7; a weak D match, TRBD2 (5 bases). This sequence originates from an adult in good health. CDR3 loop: CASSSSTGTYEQYF. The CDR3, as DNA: TGTGCCAGCAGCTCCTCGACGGGGACCTACGAGCAGTACTTC.